Sequencing of this T cell receptor beta chain was carried out in a study of T-cell memory formation after mild COVID-19. The CDR3 runs 14 residues. The J segment lost 4 bases and the V segment lost 7 bases, leaving 5 bases of the junction unmatched. CDR1 and CDR2 from the germline V gene are SGHTA and FQGNSA. One entry per CDR3 protein, called by TCRdb with MiXCR from the 5' RACE reads. This table holds more than 150,000 distinct CDR3 sequences, roughly 12% found once. In this sample, this clonotype turned up many times. What was sequenced was PBMCs or a T cell subset sorted from them (not recorded which). The chain is built from TRBV7-2 and TRBJ2-7, with 12 bases identical to TRBD2. The clonotype originates from a man aged 18 to 35 who had mild COVID-19 (a few samples of this study predate the infection). Cell type and time point are not known. The CDR3, as DNA: TGTGCCAGCACCCTAGCGGGGGGGCGGTACGAGCAGTACTTC. Translated: CASTLAGGRYEQYF.